Sequencing of this TCR beta chain was carried out in a study of cytomegalovirus exposure and HLA in healthy donors. Overall study results and limits: Listed as cytomegalovirus-associated were 150 to 200 TCR beta chains. A classifier reportedly called cytomegalovirus status with high sensitivity and specificity.

Comment on this clone: Antigen unknown. This specimen includes other DNA sequences encoding the same CDR3.

The method was immunoSEQ multiplex PCR; TCRdb's version includes in-frame clones alone and lacks a portion of them. In the table there are about 180,000 clones, approximately 86% of which are singletons. Germline values: CDR1 SGHRS, CDR2 YFSETQ. The V and J ends lost 2 bases and 2 bases respectively, with 9 bases between them. The CDR3 is 14 amino acids. Sequencing was performed on PBMCs. The V gene is TRBV5-1, the J gene TRBJ2-3; D is ambiguous. This receptor was identified in a man younger than 35 in good health and CMV-seropositive. CDR3 loop: CASSFTASTDTQYF. CDR3 DNA sequence: TGCGCCAGCAGCTTTACAGCTTCCACAGATACGCAGTATTTT.